This TCR beta chain originates from a study of blood T cell dynamics during melanoma immunotherapy. A fixed 40 ng of plasma cfDNA was loaded per sample. Assay used: immunoSEQ multiplex PCR; TCRdb lists only in-frame clones, some missing. The profile covers around 6,300 clones, with approximately 91% appearing a single time and approximately 12% taken by the ten largest. Specified time point: pre-treatment baseline. Apart from a couple of fast progressors, RECIST 1.1 response was judged 12 weeks post-infusion. Patients with prior systemic cancer treatment, concomitant immunosuppressants, or other active malignancies were excluded. Trimming took off 1 base at V and 4 bases at J, with 8 bases between the two ends. The CDR3 extends over 13 amino acids. In germline, CDR1 is MNHEY, CDR2 SMNVEV (reference sequence).

This sample comprised cell-free DNA from blood, obtained from a patient treated with checkpoint blockade. This chain links TRBV27 with TRBJ2-7, with D perhaps TRBD2 (6 bases). This clonotype was sampled from a human donor with melanoma. CDR3 amino acids: CASSLWAGYEQYF. DNA of the CDR3: TGTGCCAGCAGTTTATGGGCGGGGTACGAGCAGTACTTC.